Listed below are T cell receptor beta chains from one sample, sequenced in a study of blood T cell repertoires in COVID-19. The table came from immunoSEQ multiplex PCR; TCRdb's copy has only in-frame clones and leaves some out. The repertoire holds 25,000 to 30,000 clones, with approximately 80% as singletons. The source material was peripheral blood. These receptors were obtained from a woman aged 70-85 years with acute or convalescent COVID-19. CDR3s include the opening cysteine and the closing phenylalanine or tryptophan. The D gene is left open where the match is weak. The size field is filled for only some rows; it gives once, few, many or a size class.

V	size	D	J	length	DNA	CDR3
TRBV5-4	NA	TRBD1	TRBJ2-1	16	TGTGCCAGCAGCCCTACCACAGGGGAACACTACAATGAGCAGTTCTTC	CASSPTTGEHYNEQFF
TRBV6-5	NA	TRBD1	TRBJ1-4	14	TGTGCCAGCAGTAGACAGGGGGGGAAGGAAAAACTGTTTTTT	CASSRQGGKEKLFF
TRBV11-2	NA	NA	TRBJ1-6	16	TGTGCCAGCAGCTTAGTCCAGGGCCGCCTAAATTCACCCCTCCACTTT	CASSLVQGRLNSPLHF
TRBV6-5	NA	TRBD1	TRBJ2-1	14	TGTGCCAGCGGACCGGGACAGGGGTTCAATGAGCAGTTCTTC	CASGPGQGFNEQFF
TRBV5-1	NA	NA	TRBJ2-1	16	TGCGCCAGCAGCTTGGGGATGGGGCCCTCCTACAATGAGCAGTTCTTC	CASSLGMGPSYNEQFF
TRBV7-2	NA	TRBD2	TRBJ2-7	17	TGTGCCAGCAGCCCCGCGGAGCGGGGGGTCCTCTCCTACGAGCAGTACTTC	CASSPAERGVLSYEQYF
TRBV29-1	NA	NA	TRBJ2-3	17	TGCAGCGTGGCTAAATACAGGGCAACCCCTAGCACAGATACGCAGTATTTT	CSVAKYRATPSTDTQYF
TRBV12-3/TRBV12-4	NA	NA	TRBJ1-1	13	TGTGCCAGCAGTTCAGGAGGGAACACTGAAGCTTTCTTT	CASSSGGNTEAFF
TRBV7-2	few	TRBD2	TRBJ2-1	16	TGTGCCAGCAGCTTATATAGCGGGAGGGGGACGAATGAGCAGTTCTTC	CASSLYSGRGTNEQFF
TRBV5-8	NA	TRBD1	TRBJ1-3	16	TGTGCCAGCAGCACCGGACAGGGGTCCACCGGAAACACCATATATTTT	CASSTGQGSTGNTIYF
TRBV6-1	few	NA	TRBJ1-2	14	TGTGCCAGCAGTGAAGGCTATGAGACAGATGGCTACACCTTC	CASSEGYETDGYTF
TRBV4-3	NA	NA	TRBJ1-5	13	TGCGCCAGCAGCCAAGACCCCGGTCAGCCCCAGCATTTT	CASSQDPGQPQHF
TRBV21-1	NA	NA	TRBJ1-5	15	TGTGCCAGCAGCAAAGTAGGGGGTAGCAATCAGCCCCAGCATTTT	CASSKVGGSNQPQHF
TRBV27	NA	NA	TRBJ2-7	14	TGTGCCAGCAGTATGGGAGGGGGGACGGGCGAGCAGTACTTC	CASSMGGGTGEQYF
TRBV10-3	once	TRBD1	TRBJ1-2	13	TGTGCCATCACCCAGGGGGCTAGCTATGGCTACACCTTC	CAITQGASYGYTF
TRBV14	NA	NA	TRBJ1-1	13	TGTGCCAGCAGCTATACCCGGGGGGCTGAAGCTTTCTTT	CASSYTRGAEAFF
TRBV18	NA	TRBD2	TRBJ2-1	17	TGTGCCAGCTCACTCGGCTCGGGACTAGCGGCCTACAATGAGCAGTTCTTC	CASSLGSGLAAYNEQFF
TRBV27	NA	TRBD1	TRBJ1-5	16	TGTGCCAGCAGTTTATCGGGGACAGCTCCTAATCAGCCCCAGCATTTT	CASSLSGTAPNQPQHF
TRBV28	NA	TRBD1	TRBJ1-2	17	TGTGCCAGCAGTCTCGGGACAGGGACAATCAGTTATTATGGCTACACCTTC	CASSLGTGTISYYGYTF
TRBV28	NA	NA	TRBJ1-3	16	TGTGCCAGCAGTACAGAGACGGTTTTTGAAAGAAACACCATATATTTT	CASSTETVFERNTIYF
TRBV5-1	NA	TRBD2	TRBJ2-7	19	TGCGCCAGCAGCTTGGCCGGGACTAGCGGGAGGTCACTCTCCTACGAGCAGTACTTC	CASSLAGTSGRSLSYEQYF
TRBV27	NA	TRBD1	TRBJ1-6	15	TGTGCCAGCAGTTTAGGACAGGGCAGAAATTCACCCCTCCACTTT	CASSLGQGRNSPLHF
TRBV28	medium-sized	TRBD1	TRBJ1-6	18	TGTGCCAGCAGTCCCGGGACAGGGGGGAGCTCCTATAATTCACCCCTCCACTTT	CASSPGTGGSSYNSPLHF